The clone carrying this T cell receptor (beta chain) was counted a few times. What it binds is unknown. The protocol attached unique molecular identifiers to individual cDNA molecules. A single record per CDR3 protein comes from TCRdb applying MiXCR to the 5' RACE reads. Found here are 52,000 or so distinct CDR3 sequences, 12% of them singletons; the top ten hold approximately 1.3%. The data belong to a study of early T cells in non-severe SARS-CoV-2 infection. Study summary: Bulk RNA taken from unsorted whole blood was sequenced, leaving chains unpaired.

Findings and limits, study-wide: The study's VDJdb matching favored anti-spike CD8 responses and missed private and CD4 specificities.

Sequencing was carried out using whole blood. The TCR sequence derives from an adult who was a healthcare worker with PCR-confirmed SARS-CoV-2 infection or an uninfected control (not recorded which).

The CDR3 bases are TGCAGTGCTAGAGGAACGATGAACACTGAAGCTTTCTTT. This translates into CSARGTMNTEAFF. The J gene is TRBJ1-1, the V gene TRBV20-1; no reliable D call. The germline V and J ends were trimmed by 1 base and 0 bases, with 6 bases remaining between them. The CDR3 has 13 residues. CDR1 DFQATT and CDR2 SNEGSKA come from the germline V gene (reference sequence).